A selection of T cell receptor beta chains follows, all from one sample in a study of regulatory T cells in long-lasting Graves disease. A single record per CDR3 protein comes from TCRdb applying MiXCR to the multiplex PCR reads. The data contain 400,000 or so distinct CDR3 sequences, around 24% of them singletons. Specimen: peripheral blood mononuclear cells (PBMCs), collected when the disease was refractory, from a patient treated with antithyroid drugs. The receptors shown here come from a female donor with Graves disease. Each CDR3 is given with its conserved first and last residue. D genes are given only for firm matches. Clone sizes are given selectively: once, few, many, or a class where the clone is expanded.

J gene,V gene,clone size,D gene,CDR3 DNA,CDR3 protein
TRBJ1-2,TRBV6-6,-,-,TGTGCCAGCAGTTACTCGGGAGGGAAGCGGAGCTACACCTTC,CASSYSGGKRSYTF
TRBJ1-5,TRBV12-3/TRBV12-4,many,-,TGTGCCAGCAGTTGGACTGGGGGGAGCAATCAGCCCCAGCATTTT,CASSWTGGSNQPQHF
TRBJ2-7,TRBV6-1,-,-,TGTGCCAGCAATCTAGTACCTTCCTACGAGCAGTACTTC,CASNLVPSYEQYF
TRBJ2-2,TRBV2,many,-,TGTGCCAGCAGCCCTCTCGAACTGCTGTTTTTT,CASSPLELLFF
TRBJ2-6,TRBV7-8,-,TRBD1,TGTGCCAGCAGCTTTCGGGACAGGTTCTCTGGGGCCAACGTCCTGACTTTC,CASSFRDRFSGANVLTF
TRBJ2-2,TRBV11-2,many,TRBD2,TGTGCCAGCAGCTTCCCGCGTAGCGGGAGGGTGCCAGGGGAGCTGTTTTTT,CASSFPRSGRVPGELFF
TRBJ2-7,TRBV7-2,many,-,TGTGCCAGCAGCCGTTTCTACGAGCAGTACTTC,CASSRFYEQYF
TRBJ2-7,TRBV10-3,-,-,TGTGCCATCAGTGAGCGTCTCGGGGGCGCTAACTACGAGCAGTACTTC,CAISERLGGANYEQYF
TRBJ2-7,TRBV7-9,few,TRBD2,TGTGCCAGCATAAGGAGCGGGAGGGGAGACGAGCAGTACTTC,CASIRSGRGDEQYF
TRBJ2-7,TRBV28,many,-,TGTGCCAGCAGCCAGTCTAGCGTAACCTACGAGCAGTACTTC,CASSQSSVTYEQYF
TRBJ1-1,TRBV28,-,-,TGTGCCACCTCTGCGGGAGGCAACACTGAAGCTTTCTTT,CATSAGGNTEAFF
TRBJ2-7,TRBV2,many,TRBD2,TGTGCCAGCAGGCGACTAGCGGCCTACGAGCAGTACTTC,CASRRLAAYEQYF
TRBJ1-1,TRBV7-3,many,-,TGTGCCAGCAGCTCGGGACAGAACACTGAAGCTTTCTTT,CASSSGQNTEAFF
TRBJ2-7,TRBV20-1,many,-,TGCAGCGGAGTTGACGGTGGAGGCGAGCAGTACTTC,CSGVDGGGEQYF
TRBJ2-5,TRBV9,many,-,TGTGCCAGCAGCGCCCAACAAGAGACCCAGTACTTC,CASSAQQETQYF
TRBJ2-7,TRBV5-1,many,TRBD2,TGCGCCAGCAGCATGGGACTAGCGGGATCCTACGAGCAGTACTTC,CASSMGLAGSYEQYF
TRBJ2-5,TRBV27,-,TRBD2,TGTGCCAGCAGTGTGGGACTAGCGCAGACCCAGTACTTC,CASSVGLAQTQYF
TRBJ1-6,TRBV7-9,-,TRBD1,TGTGCCAGCAGCTTAGCATCAGCTGACAGGGGTTTATCACCCCTCCACTTT,CASSLASADRGLSPLHF
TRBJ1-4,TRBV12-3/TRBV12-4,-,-,TGTGCCAGCAGTTTTAGCTGGAAAACTAATGAAAAACTGTTTTTT,CASSFSWKTNEKLFF
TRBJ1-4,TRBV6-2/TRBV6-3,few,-,TGTGCCAGCAGTTGGAGGACAGCTGAAAAACTGTTTTTT,CASSWRTAEKLFF
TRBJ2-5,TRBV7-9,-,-,TGTGCCAGCACAGGAAGTTTGGGGACCCAGTACTTC,CASTGSLGTQYF
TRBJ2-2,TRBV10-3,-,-,TGTGCCTCCAGGACTCCTGACGACGGGGAGCTGTGTTTT,CASRTPDDGELCF
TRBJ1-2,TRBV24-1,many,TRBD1,TGTGCCACCAGTGATACGACAGGGGGCAGCTATGGCTACACCTTC,CATSDTTGGSYGYTF
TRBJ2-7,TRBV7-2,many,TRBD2,TGTGCCAGCAGCAACCTAGCGGGGTCATCCTACGAGCAGTACTTC,CASSNLAGSSYEQYF
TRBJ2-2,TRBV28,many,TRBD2,TGTGCCAGCAGTCCGAGCGGGGGGAACACCGGGGAGCTGTTTTTT,CASSPSGGNTGELFF
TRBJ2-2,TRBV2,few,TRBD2,TGTGCCAGCAGCCAAACCGGGACTATATACACCGGGGAGCTGTTTTTT,CASSQTGTIYTGELFF
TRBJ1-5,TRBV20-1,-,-,TGCAGTGCTAATCAGGGTCTCAATCAGCCCCAGCATTTT,CSANQGLNQPQHF
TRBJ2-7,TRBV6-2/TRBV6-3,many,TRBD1,TGTGCCAGCAGTTACTCGAGTCGGAGCCCGGGACAGACCTACGAGCAGTACTTC,CASSYSSRSPGQTYEQYF
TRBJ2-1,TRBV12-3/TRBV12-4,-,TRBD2,TGTGCCAGCAGTTCCCGGGGGAGCGGGAGTTTAAATGAGCAGTTCTTC,CASSSRGSGSLNEQFF
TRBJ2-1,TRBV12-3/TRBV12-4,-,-,TGTGCCAGCAGCAATGGACAGCCACCCTACAATGAGCAGTTCTTC,CASSNGQPPYNEQFF
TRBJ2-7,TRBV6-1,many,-,TGTGCCAGCAGTAACACGTACTACGAGCAGTACTTC,CASSNTYYEQYF
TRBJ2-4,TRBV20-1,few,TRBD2,TGCAGTGCTAGATCAAACCGGGGGGGGGCTTCAATTCAGTACTTC,CSARSNRGGASIQYF
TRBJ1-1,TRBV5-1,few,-,TGCGCCAGCAGCTTGGGAAACAGGGTTTTAAAGGACACTGAAGCTTTCTTT,CASSLGNRVLKDTEAFF
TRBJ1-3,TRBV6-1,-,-,TGTGCCAGCACCCTCAGTCCTGGAAACACCATATATTTT,CASTLSPGNTIYF
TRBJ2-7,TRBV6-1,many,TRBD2,TGTGCCAGCAGTGCATCGGGACTACTTAAGGAGCAGTACTTC,CASSASGLLKEQYF
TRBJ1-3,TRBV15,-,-,TGTGCCACCAGCAGAGATCCGGCCCTCTCTGGAAACACCATATATTTT,CATSRDPALSGNTIYF
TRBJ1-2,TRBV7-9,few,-,TGTGCCAGCAGCTTAGGGAACAACTATGGCTACACCTTC,CASSLGNNYGYTF
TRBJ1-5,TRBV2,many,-,TGTGCCAGCAGTGAAGAGGCAGGGAATCAGCCCCAGCATTTT,CASSEEAGNQPQHF
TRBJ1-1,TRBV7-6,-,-,TGTGCCAGCAGCCCCACGTCCTGGGGGACTGAAGCTTTCTTT,CASSPTSWGTEAFF
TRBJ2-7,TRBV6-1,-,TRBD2,TGTGCCAGCAGGGAGGGAGGGCCAGTAAACGAGCAGTACTTC,CASREGGPVNEQYF